This is a list of T cell receptor beta chains from one sample in a study of T cells after yellow fever vaccination. TCRdb reprocessed the 5' RACE reads via MiXCR and lists one record per CDR3 protein. The sample has hundreds of thousands of distinct CDR3 sequences; approximately 13% are singletons. This sample comprised PBMCs, obtained on the day of the yellow fever booster vaccination. The receptors come from a young man who received the YFV17D yellow fever vaccine. Both conserved end residues are trimmed from each CDR3. The D gene is left open where the match is weak. Some rows mark clone size as missing; the rest say once, few, many or name a class of expanded clone.

V gene,D gene,clone size,J gene,CDR3 protein
TRBV5-5,NA,few,TRBJ2-1,ASSLVVEVYEQF
TRBV20-1,NA,many,TRBJ2-3,SALPSTDTQY
TRBV19,TRBD2,NA,TRBJ2-1,ASSIAILAGNEQF
TRBV7-2,NA,NA,TRBJ1-5,ASSLAGPGQPQH
TRBV6-2/TRBV6-3,TRBD1,NA,TRBJ2-7,TSRVPGQGYEQY
TRBV7-9,TRBD2,few,TRBJ2-7,ASSLDSGSSYEQY
TRBV20-1,TRBD1,once,TRBJ1-1,SASSRGDTEAF
TRBV7-3,NA,NA,TRBJ2-5,ASSDPLSGQETQY
TRBV24-1,TRBD1,NA,TRBJ2-2,ATSGDRGNTGELF
TRBV20-1,NA,few,TRBJ2-3,SARDGGTTTDTQY
TRBV15,NA,few,TRBJ2-1,ATSPRRLNNEQF
TRBV10-3,NA,few,TRBJ2-7,ATRDIVSYEQY
TRBV20-1,TRBD2,many,TRBJ2-3,SALRAGGADTQY
TRBV12-3/TRBV12-4,NA,NA,TRBJ2-7,ASSLVRSLMGEQY
TRBV10-3,TRBD1,few,TRBJ2-5,AISSGQGIGETQY
TRBV20-1,NA,NA,TRBJ1-1,SAQRQSMNTEAF
TRBV20-1,NA,once,TRBJ2-7,SATIPIAPVYEQY
TRBV4-3,TRBD2,many,TRBJ2-1,ASSQERTSGRF
TRBV7-8,NA,few,TRBJ2-3,ASSLGRRPDTQY
TRBV28,NA,NA,TRBJ2-1,ASITQTRDSYNEQF
TRBV10-3,TRBD2,few,TRBJ2-1,AIGGGSTDRRREAYNEQF
TRBV7-2,NA,few,TRBJ2-7,ASSPRGRPLREQY
TRBV7-8,NA,NA,TRBJ2-7,ASSTRRGGDEQY
TRBV3-1,NA,NA,TRBJ1-1,ASSAGLPNTEAF
TRBV5-1,NA,few,TRBJ2-2,ASSLNGELF
TRBV5-1,TRBD2,NA,TRBJ2-1,ASSLLSSGRGSTEQF
TRBV11-2,TRBD2,many,TRBJ2-1,ASSLEGTSGRFYNEQF
TRBV14,NA,few,TRBJ2-7,ASSQYGRMTYEQY
TRBV19,NA,few,TRBJ1-5,ASSKGRQPQH
TRBV23-1,NA,few,TRBJ2-4,ASTFRGTFLAKNIQY
TRBV7-2,NA,few,TRBJ2-7,ASSSSAFSYEQY
TRBV27,NA,few,TRBJ2-1,ASSDGGAGGHNEQF
TRBV3-1,NA,few,TRBJ2-7,ASSQDPGSTREQY
TRBV18,NA,NA,TRBJ2-7,ASSPFFSASSYEQY
TRBV10-3,NA,NA,TRBJ2-7,AISEGQSDEQY